The 17 T cell receptor beta chains presented below share a single source sample, sequenced in a study of blood T cells in healthy people across ages (dated by TCRdb to 2013 to 2016). The library was produced with 5' RACE. TCRdb lists the instrument as Illumina HiSeq 2500. A second PCR of 7 to 11 cycles was performed with a sample-barcoded 5' primer and a J-beta primer mix. TCRdb redid the processing of the public reads, applying fastp at Q25 and MiXCR, and retained in-frame beta chains. Each entry merges the rows of one CDR3 protein and shows their most common DNA and genes. This sample comprises 1.2 million to 1.5 million distinct CDR3 sequences, approximately 59% of them detected only once. About 6.3% of the sample belongs to the ten largest clones. Sequencing used blood. The receptor set was obtained from a man younger than 30 in good health.

A few counts support this clonotype. The V call is TRBV4-3, the J call TRBJ2-5; the match to TRBD2 covers 9 bases. Trimming at V came to 0 bases and at J to 5 bases, leaving 10 bases not matched to a gene. Germline assignment: CDR1 LGHNA and CDR2 YSLEER. The CDR3 contains 17 residues. Written as DNA, the CDR3 is TGCGCCAGCAGCCAAGATTTGCGCGGGGGGGCCAGTGAGACCCAGTACTTC. Translated, it gives CASSQDLRGGASETQYF.

This clonotype was picked up one time. This rearrangement joins TRBV15 to TRBJ2-7; D unclear. The germline CDR1 and CDR2 sequences are LNHNV and YYDKDF (reference sequence). V lost 5 bases, J lost 6 bases, and 17 bases lay in between. This CDR3 is 14 amino acids long. CDR3 nucleotides: TGTGCCACCAGCGGTCAGCTCCGAACTCTCGAGCAGTACTTC. Its protein product is CATSGQLRTLEQYF. Full variable domain (remainder filled in from reference TRBV15 and TRBJ2-7): DAMVIQNPRYQVTQFGKPVTLSCSQTLNHNVMYWYQQKSSQAPKLLFHYYDKDFNNEADTPDNFQSRRPNTSFCFLDIRSPGLGDTAMYLCATSGQLRTLEQYFGPGTRLTVT.

A few counts support this clonotype. The chain uses TRBV7-9 and TRBJ2-7; 8 positions match TRBD1. The V and J ends lost 5 bases and 3 bases, in that order; junction bases with no gene match: 9. The CDR3 totals 15 residues. From germline, CDR1 is SEHNR and CDR2 FQNEAQ (reference sequence). The CDR3, as DNA: TGTGCCAGCAGCCAGGGGACAGGTCCAAACTACGAGCAGTACTTC. Translated, it gives CASSQGTGPNYEQYF. Full variable domain (outside the CDR3, taken from reference TRBV7-9 and TRBJ2-7): DTGVSQNPRHKITKRGQNVTFRCDPISEHNRLYWYRQTLGQGPEFLTYFQNEAQLEKSRLLSDRFSAERPKGSFSTLEIQRTEQGDSAMYLCASSQGTGPNYEQYFGPGTRLTVT.

The chain recombines TRBV7-9 with TRBJ2-3, with a weak D call TRBD1 (6 bases). The V gene's germline CDR1 is SEHNR and CDR2 FQNEAQ (reference sequence). Trimming shortened V by 1 base and J by 1 base, and 18 bases separated the two germline ends. The CDR3 sequence is 18 residues long. CDR3 region: CASSLGRLGHPGTDTQYF. CDR3 sequence (DNA): TGTGCCAGCAGCTTAGGGCGGTTGGGACACCCCGGCACAGATACGCAGTATTTT.

This chain connects TRBV29-1 to TRBJ1-1, with a possible D match to TRBD1 (5 bases). Germline values: CDR1 SQVTM, CDR2 ANQGSEA. The CDR3 length is 13 residues. Trimming stripped 8 bases from V and 4 bases from J, with 17 bases between. CDR3 sequence reads: CSPVREGATEAFF. The CDR3 DNA reads TGCAGCCCCGTTCGGGAAGGGGCCACTGAAGCTTTCTTT.

The chain employs TRBV28 and TRBJ2-1; 10 bases line up with TRBD2. CDR1 MDHEN and CDR2 SYDVKM come from the germline V gene. The V segment lost 3 bases and the J segment 4 bases; nucleotides outside the gene matches: 15. The CDR3 extends over 19 amino acids. The CDR3 sequence: CASSFLWGLAQAGYNEQFF. The CDR3, as DNA: TGTGCCAGCAGTTTTCTGTGGGGACTAGCGCAAGCGGGGTACAATGAGCAGTTCTTC.

The sample holds many counts of this clonotype. The chain is built from TRBV7-2 and TRBJ2-3; no firm D call. The CDR3 covers 14 residues. Trimming cost V 5 bases and J 1 base, with 10 bases left between them. CDR1 is SGHTA, CDR2 FQGNSA, per germline. CDR3 DNA: TGTGCCAGCAGCCCTCTAGGAGGCACAGATACGCAGTATTTT. Protein product: CASSPLGGTDTQYF.

Ten or more counts support this clonotype. The genes are TRBV6-5 and TRBJ2-7, with D uncertain. V lost 6 bases to trimming and J lost 0 bases, with 9 bases between them. Germline CDR1 and CDR2: MNHEY and SVGAGI. The CDR3 totals 13 residues. The CDR3 nucleotides read TGTGCCAGCAGCCCTGACACCTCCTACGAGCAGTACTTC. Residues: CASSPDTSYEQYF.

The chain carries TRBV21-1 and TRBJ2-4. TRBV21-1 is noted as a pseudogene. The CDR3 extends over 13 amino acids. This chain's CDR3 is CASSKGDLYFQYF. In DNA form, the CDR3 reads TGTGCCAGCAGCAAAGGGGATCTATACTTTCAGTACTTC.

This chain uses TRBV24-1 with TRBJ2-1; 7 bases line up with TRBD1. The V and J ends lost 4 bases and 8 bases, in that order; junction bases with no gene match: 7. Per the germline V gene, CDR1 is KGHDR and CDR2 is SFDVKD. The CDR3 loop spans 14 amino acids. Here the CDR3 DNA reads TGTGCCACCAGTGAGCCTGGGACAGCGGATGAGCAGTTCTTC. Protein: CATSEPGTADEQFF.

A remark on this clonotype: One end of the junction is discordant with germline, which a read error may explain. The CDR3 loop is CASSVAGLGSGANVLTF. The CDR3 nucleotides read TGTGCCAGTAGCGTAGCGGGTTTGGGCTCTGGGGCCAACGTCCTGACTTTC. This rearrangement joins TRBV9 to TRBJ2-6; 7 bases are a match to TRBD2. The CDR3 runs to 17 residues. Germline CDR1 reads SGDLS; CDR2 reads YYNGEE.

The chain joins TRBV3-1 to TRBJ2-7, with D uncertain. Trimming stripped 0 bases from V and 0 bases from J, with 9 bases between. Germline-derived CDR1 and CDR2 are LGHDT and YNNKEL (reference sequence). The CDR3 sequence is 15 residues long. In nucleotides, the CDR3 is TGTGCCAGCAGCCAAGATGCCGCCTTCTCCTACGAGCAGTACTTC. This codes for CASSQDAAFSYEQYF.

V gene TRBV2 combines with J gene TRBJ1-4, with 8 nucleotides matching TRBD1. V trimming: 7 bases; J trimming: 3 bases; junction bases outside the gene matches: 7. Germline CDR1 reads SNHLY; CDR2 reads FYNNEI. The CDR3 runs to 15 residues. The CDR3 bases are TGTGCCAGCATGGACAGGGATGTACCTAATGAAAAACTGTTTTTT. The encoded protein is CASMDRDVPNEKLFF. Full variable domain (outside the CDR3, taken from reference TRBV2 and TRBJ1-4): EPEVTQTPSHQVTQMGQEVILRCVPISNHLYFYWYRQILGQKVEFLVSFYNNEISEKSEIFDDQFSVERPDGSNFTLKIRSTKLEDSAMYFCASMDRDVPNEKLFFGSGTQLSVL.

In this sample, this clonotype turned up a few times. The J gene is TRBJ1-2, the V gene TRBV29-1; D call uncertain. The CDR3 covers 11 residues. Trimming took off 4 bases at V and 10 bases at J, with 13 bases between the two ends. Germline CDR1 and CDR2: SQVTM and ANQGSEA. The CDR3 DNA follows: TGCAGCGTTGCGGCATCCTCTGCCTACACCTTC. Residues: CSVAASSAYTF.

The CDR3 reads CASKGRPMFGYTF. CDR3 in DNA: TGTGCCAGCAAAGGGAGGCCTATGTTCGGCTACACCTTC. The V gene is TRBV28, the J gene TRBJ1-2; D is undetermined. Trimming took off 7 bases at V and 8 bases at J, with 17 bases between the two ends. The CDR3 has 13 residues. Per the germline V gene, CDR1 is MDHEN and CDR2 is SYDVKM.

J is TRBJ1-2 and V is TRBV10-3; D unresolved. V lost 6 bases and J lost 2, with 16 bases in between. CDR1 ENHRY and CDR2 SYGVKD come from the germline V gene. The CDR3 sequence is 15 residues long. The CDR3 bases are TGTGCCATCAGGCGTTGGTGGACGGGGAACTATGGCTACACCTTC. Its translation is CAIRRWWTGNYGYTF.

This rearrangement joins TRBV25-1 to TRBJ1-2, with 9 nucleotides matching TRBD1. V lost 4 bases and J lost 11; bases outside the gene matches: 11. The CDR3 runs 14 residues. The germline CDR1 and CDR2 sequences are MGHDK and SYGVNS. The chain's CDR3 is CASSGQGVTMEYTF. The CDR3 DNA follows: TGTGCCAGCAGTGGACAGGGGGTGACTATGGAGTACACCTTC.